This T cell receptor (beta chain) was recorded in a study of Graves' ophthalmopathy and Graves' hyperthyroidism. Study as a whole: Upon initial diagnosis and before any treatment, peripheral blood was collected. The study's findings and limits: Stable hyperthyroidism and ophthalmopathy were told apart by a 13-signature model, which achieved approximately 87% sensitivity and approximately 82% specificity. A majority of expanded thyroid clonotypes exceeding 0.001 frequency were likewise present in blood.

Amplification targeted the TCR beta CDR3 regions, with RNA transcripts as the source material. Scientists carried out first-round RT-PCR using HTBI primers and then a second-round multiplex PCR. TCRdb reprocessed the multiplex PCR reads with MiXCR, giving one entry per CDR3 protein. This sample carries roughly 420,000 distinct CDR3 sequences, over 20% of them seen once, and the ten largest clones take under 3%. V dropped 6 bases and J dropped 8 bases, with 10 bases sitting between them. The CDR3 sequence is 11 residues long. Germline loops: CDR1 MNHNS, CDR2 SASEGT. As for this clonotype: The antigen remains undetermined.

Stable hyperthyroidism meant no ophthalmopathy within 18 months of follow-up. The origin of this receptor is a young woman with stable Graves' hyperthyroidism. The sequenced sample consisted of peripheral blood. The J gene is TRBJ1-1, the V gene TRBV6-1; D is perhaps TRBD1 (6 bases). The DNA of the CDR3 is TGTGCCAGCAGGGACAGCTTAGAAGCTTTCTTT. This sequence encodes CASRDSLEAFF.